This is a list of T cell receptor beta chains from one sample in a study of blood T cell repertoires in COVID-19. Clones were sequenced by immunoSEQ multiplex PCR, and TCRdb holds only the in-frame ones, with some missing. Of some 80,000 clones in the sample, approximately 81% were seen once. What was sequenced was peripheral blood. These receptors originate from an elderly man with acute or convalescent COVID-19. The conserved cysteine and the conserved F or W are not part of the CDR3 here. Each record gives: V gene, clone size, CDR3 protein. Expanded clones are given a class, and other clones once, few, many or no size at all.

V gene: TRBV5-1
clone size: .
CDR3 protein: ASSLEQGIDSPLH

V gene: TRBV18
clone size: .
CDR3 protein: ASSSRDRINTEAF

V gene: TRBV28
clone size: .
CDR3 protein: ASKSGTHFYEQY

V gene: TRBV5-1
clone size: .
CDR3 protein: ASSPNRRDRGIKQY

V gene: TRBV2
clone size: .
CDR3 protein: ASSAQGDYTGELF

V gene: TRBV7-2
clone size: few
CDR3 protein: ASSLNSINYGYT

V gene: TRBV5-1
clone size: .
CDR3 protein: ASSARAGDTGELF

V gene: TRBV28
clone size: .
CDR3 protein: ASSLLDIYSNQPQH

V gene: TRBV18
clone size: .
CDR3 protein: ASSPGGGPHEQY

V gene: TRBV2
clone size: .
CDR3 protein: ASSERGQINQPQH

V gene: TRBV12-3/TRBV12-4
clone size: .
CDR3 protein: ASSLDRGTEAF

V gene: TRBV7-6
clone size: large
CDR3 protein: ASSLDRDNQPQH

V gene: TRBV5-1
clone size: .
CDR3 protein: ASSLLGTSGTDTQY

V gene: TRBV7-3
clone size: .
CDR3 protein: ASSLTTALNTEAF

V gene: TRBV4-3
clone size: .
CDR3 protein: ASSQVSSNQPQH

V gene: TRBV7-9
clone size: .
CDR3 protein: ASSPSGGETGELF

V gene: TRBV5-1
clone size: .
CDR3 protein: ASTTGTGVYEQY

V gene: TRBV7-3
clone size: .
CDR3 protein: ASSSTGLPTETQY

V gene: TRBV6-2/TRBV6-3
clone size: once
CDR3 protein: ASSRVGRGKDYEQY

V gene: TRBV3-1/TRBV3-2
clone size: .
CDR3 protein: ASSHGGGGKVADTQY

V gene: TRBV3-1/TRBV3-2
clone size: .
CDR3 protein: ASMGLTYNEQF

V gene: TRBV14
clone size: .
CDR3 protein: ASSPQEAGTYEQY

V gene: TRBV7-9
clone size: .
CDR3 protein: ASSLVSGMCQPQH